The following is a TCR beta chain sequence with its context. Its antigen remains unidentified. Base quality data are lacking; no much larger clone is found one base away. The CDR3 measures 14 amino acids from cysteine to phenylalanine. Here the CDR3 DNA is all that survives: 42 bases in frame from base 1. Trimming takes 2 bases from V and 1 base from J, and the germline ends sit 10 bases apart. Per the germline V gene, SGDLS is the CDR1 and YYNGEE is the CDR2. From the second PCR step on, the TCR alpha and beta chain libraries were amplified in separate reactions. The CMV status of each donor was determined by measuring IFNgamma production from CD4+ T cells after fresh PBMCs had been stimulated overnight with CMV viral lysate. Using Miltenyi beads, CD4 T cells were first positively selected, and CD8 T cells were then positively selected from the CD4-negative fraction. Cells were stained for CD3, CD4, CD8, CD45RA, CD27 and a live/dead dye and were sorted on a BD Aria II into four subsets based on CD45RA and CD27. Blood came from three healthy volunteers, each fractionated into CD4 and CD8 T cells and then into four differentiation subsets. Roughly 120 ml of peripheral blood was collected from each donor, and PBMC were isolated from the blood using Ficoll-Paque PLUS density-gradient centrifugation. The sorted cells were lysed in RLT buffer, after which RNA was extracted using a Qiagen RNeasy kit and kept at -80 degrees C.

The sample is drawn from a study of naive and memory T cell subsets (TCRdb year 2017). Some background on the complete study: Sorted naive and memory T cell subsets from peripheral blood were analyzed in the study using a UMI-based, open-source pipeline for TCR alpha and beta sequencing. The results of the functional CMV T cell responses matched the IgG serology results in every case. RNA was DNase-treated and reverse transcribed with TCR constant-region primers, mostly using SuperScript III.

Broad study findings and their caveats: A few larger clonotypes were present in naive repertoires, especially CD8 naive repertoires, and these clonotypes were possibly memory cells re-expressing CD45RA. The repertoire findings for the naive and memory subsets could not be validated against a ground truth because none was available. Clonotypes were defined as single alpha or beta chain sequences, not paired alpha/beta receptors. A power law was followed by TCR abundance, with an exponent that differed between naive and memory subsets but was consistent across the three individuals. In both CD4 and CD8 cells, the Gini index increased while Shannon and inverse Simpson diversity decreased from naive through CM, EM and EMRA. Once error correction was done, more than 90% of naive TCR sequences showed up just once, which made the naive abundance distributions much steeper than those of the memory subsets. RNA-based TCR counts may be influenced by expression changes linked to T cell activation and differentiation.

The receptor library was made with UMI-ligation and nested PCR. The beta constant-region primer was an equimolar mix of two oligonucleotides covering both TRBC1 and TRBC2. Four rounds of PCR were used to amplify ligated cDNA, with nested alpha and beta constant-region primers being used together with the SP2 primer. A single-stranded oligonucleotide containing the SP2 primer and a 12-nucleotide UMI was joined to the 3' end of the cDNA by T4 RNA ligase 1. Incubation of the ligation reaction lasted roughly 20-25 hours at 16 degrees C. PCR2 was usually performed as a SYBR Green qPCR and halted at a preset threshold so that over-amplification would not occur. Every purification after the first one was done using Agencourt AMPure XP magnetic beads. Libraries were quantified by Qubit and checked on a TapeStation, with a main peak expected near 650 bp. The pooled libraries were sequenced on an Illumina MiSeq using v2 2x251 paired-end kits, which usually yielded about 0.95-2 million reads per sample. Each sample was pooled at 3.5 to 5 nM, and roughly 4.5-7.5% PhiX was included to help cluster recognition. The study's own analysis went as follows. V and J genes were assigned to Demultiplexor-processed FASTQ reads by Decombinator through tag matching, with a single base-pair mismatch being allowed. Collapsinator used UMIs to correct both sequencing errors and frequency errors arising from PCR heterogeneity. CDR3Translator translated TCRs and extracted CDR3s from the conserved cysteine to the FGXG phenylalanine, flagging non-productive sequences. Gini, Shannon entropy and inverse Simpson indices were computed after subsampling the repertoires to the same number of UMI-defined TCRs. Within the linear range, a power law was fitted to clonotype abundance distributions using maximum likelihood. On one naive CD8 sample, the pipeline and MIGEC gave similar UMI counts, unique TCR numbers and clonal distributions. In one analysis, naive TCRs also found in any memory subset of the same donor were removed from the naive repertoire. Repertoires were searched for approximately 7,000 CMV-associated CDR3 sequences compiled from VDJdb and a published dataset. Using fastp trimming at Q25 and MiXCR clonotype assembly, TCRdb reanalyzed the public sequencing data and kept in-frame beta chains. Under each unique CDR3 protein, matching rows form one entry showing the most common genes and DNA. TCRdb, rather than the study authors, made the V and J calls. The sample profile shows under 150,000 distinct CDR3 sequences; 15% to 25% of them were found once. The ten largest make up roughly 0.68% of the sample.

The sequence derives from a human donor in good health. Sequencing was done on a sample of naive CD8+ T cells from blood. The cell subset or site label corresponds to: naive T cells, CD45RA high CD27+. The receptor chain draws on TRBV9 and TRBJ2-7; the D gene cannot be resolved reliably. CDR3 sequence: CASSVKTDSYEQYF. The DNA is as follows: TGTGCCAGCAGCGTTAAAACAGATTCCTACGAGCAGTACTTC.